This T cell receptor beta chain was found in a study of cytomegalovirus exposure and HLA in healthy donors. This clone was counted once. With 60 Vbeta and 13 Jbeta primers, the PCR was carried out. Profiled with immunoSEQ multiplex PCR; TCRdb holds only in-frame clones, not every one. This repertoire shows 150,000 to 200,000 clones, 80% to 90% found once; its top ten account for about 1.9%. The sample taken for sequencing was PBMCs. The TCR sequence derives from a woman younger than 30 in good health and CMV-seronegative.

The CDR3 reads CASSSGTGRRREYF. DNA of the CDR3: TGTGCCAGTAGTTCCGGGACAGGGCGACGGAGGGAGTACTTC. The rearrangement uses TRBV19 and TRBJ2-7; the match to TRBD1 covers 9 bases. Germline CDR1 reads LNHDA; CDR2 reads SQIVND (reference sequence). Germline trimming cut 5 bases from V and 11 bases from J; bases unmatched to any gene: 13. The CDR3 is 14 amino acids.